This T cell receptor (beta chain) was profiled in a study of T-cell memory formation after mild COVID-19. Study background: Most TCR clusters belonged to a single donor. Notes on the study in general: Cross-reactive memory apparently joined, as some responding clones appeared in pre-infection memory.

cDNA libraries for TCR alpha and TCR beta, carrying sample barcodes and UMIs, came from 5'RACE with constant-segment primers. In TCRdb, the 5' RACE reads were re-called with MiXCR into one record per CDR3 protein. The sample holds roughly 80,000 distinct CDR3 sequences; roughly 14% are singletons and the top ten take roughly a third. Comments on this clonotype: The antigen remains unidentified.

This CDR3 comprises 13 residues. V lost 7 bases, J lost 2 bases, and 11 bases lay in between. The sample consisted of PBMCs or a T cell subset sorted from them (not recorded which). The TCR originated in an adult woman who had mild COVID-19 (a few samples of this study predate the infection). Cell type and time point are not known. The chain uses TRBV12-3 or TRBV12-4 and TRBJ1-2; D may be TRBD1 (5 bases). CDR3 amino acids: CASTLGGNYGYTF. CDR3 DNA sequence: TGTGCCAGCACCCTGGGGGGGAACTATGGCTACACCTTC.